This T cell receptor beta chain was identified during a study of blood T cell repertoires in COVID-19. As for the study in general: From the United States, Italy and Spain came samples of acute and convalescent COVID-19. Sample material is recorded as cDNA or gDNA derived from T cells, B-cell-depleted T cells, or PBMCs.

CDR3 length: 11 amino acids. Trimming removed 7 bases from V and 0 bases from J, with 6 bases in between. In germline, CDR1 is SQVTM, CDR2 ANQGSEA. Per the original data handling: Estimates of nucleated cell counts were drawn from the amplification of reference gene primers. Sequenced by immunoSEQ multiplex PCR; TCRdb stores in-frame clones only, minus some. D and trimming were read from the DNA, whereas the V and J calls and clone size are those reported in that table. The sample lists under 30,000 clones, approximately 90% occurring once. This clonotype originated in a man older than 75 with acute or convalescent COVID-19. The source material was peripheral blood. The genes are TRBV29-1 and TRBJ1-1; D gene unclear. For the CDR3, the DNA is TGCAGCGCAGCTATGAACACTGAAGCTTTCTTT. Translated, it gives CSAAMNTEAFF.